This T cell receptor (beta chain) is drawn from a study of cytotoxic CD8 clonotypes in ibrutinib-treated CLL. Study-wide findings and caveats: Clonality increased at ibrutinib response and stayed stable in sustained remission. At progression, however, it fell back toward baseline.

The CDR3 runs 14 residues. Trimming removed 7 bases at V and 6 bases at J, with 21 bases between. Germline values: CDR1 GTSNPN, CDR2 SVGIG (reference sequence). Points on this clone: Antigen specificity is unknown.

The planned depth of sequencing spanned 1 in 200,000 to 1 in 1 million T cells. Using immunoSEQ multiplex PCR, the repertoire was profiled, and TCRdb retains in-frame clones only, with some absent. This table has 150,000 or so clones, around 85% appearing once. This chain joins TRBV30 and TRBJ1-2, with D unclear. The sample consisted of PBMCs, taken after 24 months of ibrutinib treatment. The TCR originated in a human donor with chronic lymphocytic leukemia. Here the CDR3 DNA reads TGTGCCTTGGGTAGGGAGGGAACGTACAATGGCTACACCTTC. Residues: CALGREGTYNGYTF. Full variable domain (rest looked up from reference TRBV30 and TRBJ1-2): SQTIHQWPATLVQPVGSPLSLECTVEGTSNPNLYWYRQAAGRGLQLLFYSVGIGQISSEVPQNLSASRPQDRQFILSSKKLLLSDSGFYLCALGREGTYNGYTFGSGTRLTVV.